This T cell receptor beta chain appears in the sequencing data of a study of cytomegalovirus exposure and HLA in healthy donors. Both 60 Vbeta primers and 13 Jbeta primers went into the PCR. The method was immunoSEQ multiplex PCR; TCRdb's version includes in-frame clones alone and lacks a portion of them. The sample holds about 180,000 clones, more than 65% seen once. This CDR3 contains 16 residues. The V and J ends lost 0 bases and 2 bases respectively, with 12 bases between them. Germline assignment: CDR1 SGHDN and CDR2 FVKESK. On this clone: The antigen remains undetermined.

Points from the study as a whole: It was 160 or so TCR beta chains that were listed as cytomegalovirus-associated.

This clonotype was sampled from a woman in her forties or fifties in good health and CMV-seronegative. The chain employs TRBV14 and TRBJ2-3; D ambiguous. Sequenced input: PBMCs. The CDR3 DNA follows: TGTGCCAGCAGCCAAGATGCTCTGCTAGTCACAGATACGCAGTATTTT. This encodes CASSQDALLVTDTQYF.